This TCR beta chain was obtained from a study of blood T cells in healthy people across ages. Findings and limits, study-wide: Nothing was known about donor CMV status, and this possibly confounded expanded clonotype changes.

The study drew donors from healthy Caucasian individuals in Russia aged roughly 6 to 90. This clonotype came up a few times. The antigen is not known. The second PCR ran about 7 to 12 cycles with a sample-barcoded 5' primer and J-beta primers. TCRdb used MiXCR to reprocess the 5' RACE reads, holding one entry per CDR3 protein. Of roughly 800,000 distinct CDR3 sequences listed, roughly 40% are singletons. Specimen: blood. The TCR comes from a man in his late teens or twenties in good health.

CDR3 nucleotide sequence: TGCAGTGCTAGGTCTGGGGCGAGCACAGATACGCAGTATTTT. Amino acids: CSARSGASTDTQYF. The genes are TRBV20-1 and TRBJ2-3; D perhaps matches TRBD1 (5 bases). This CDR3 comprises 14 residues. Looked up from germline, CDR1 is DFQATT and CDR2 is SNEGSKA (reference sequence). The V gene lost 3 bases and the J gene lost 0 bases, with 10 bases spanning the gap.